This TCR beta chain was retrieved from a study of cytomegalovirus exposure and HLA in healthy donors. 60 Vbeta and 13 Jbeta primers were used in PCR. Sequencing used immunoSEQ multiplex PCR; TCRdb keeps in-frame clones, though not all of them. The top ten clones hold about 7.7% of a sample with 95,000 to 120,000 clones, roughly 70% of them seen once. This clone was seen a single time. Its antigen is still unknown. This CDR3 has 14 residues. V was trimmed by 3 bases and J by 2 bases, leaving 10 bases between them. CDR1 is WSHSY, CDR2 SAAADI, per germline. Study-level findings and limits: A few chains linked to CMV were shown in vitro to be specific for CMV antigens. Most TCR sequences were seen very rarely across donors, but some public TCRs occurred in many.

The gene calls are TRBV10-2 and TRBJ1-2; D is unclear. The sequence came from a man between 18 and 29 years old in good health and CMV-seropositive. Sequencing was performed on PBMCs. CDR3 loop: CASSESPGNYGYTF. As DNA, the CDR3 is TGCGCCAGCAGTGAATCCCCAGGAAACTATGGCTACACCTTC.